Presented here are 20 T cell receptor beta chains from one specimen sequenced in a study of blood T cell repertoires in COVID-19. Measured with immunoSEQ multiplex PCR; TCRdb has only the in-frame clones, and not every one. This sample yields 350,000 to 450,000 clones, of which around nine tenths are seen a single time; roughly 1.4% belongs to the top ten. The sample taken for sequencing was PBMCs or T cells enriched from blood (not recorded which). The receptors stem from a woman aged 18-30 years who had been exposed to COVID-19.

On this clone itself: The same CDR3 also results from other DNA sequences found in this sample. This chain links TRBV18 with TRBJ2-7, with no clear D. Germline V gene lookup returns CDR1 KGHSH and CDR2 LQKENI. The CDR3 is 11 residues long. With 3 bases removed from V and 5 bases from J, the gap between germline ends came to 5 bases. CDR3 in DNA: TGTGCCAGCTCACCGGGCCACGAGCAGTACTTC. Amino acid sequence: CASSPGHEQYF.

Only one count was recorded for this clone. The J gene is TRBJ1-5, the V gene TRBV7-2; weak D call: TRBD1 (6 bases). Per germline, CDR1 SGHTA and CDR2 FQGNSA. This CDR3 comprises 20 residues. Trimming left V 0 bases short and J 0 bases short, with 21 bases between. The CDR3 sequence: CASSLAYNGGGFYSNQPQHF. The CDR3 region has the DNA TGTGCCAGCAGCTTAGCTTATAATGGGGGCGGATTTTATAGCAATCAGCCCCAGCATTTT.

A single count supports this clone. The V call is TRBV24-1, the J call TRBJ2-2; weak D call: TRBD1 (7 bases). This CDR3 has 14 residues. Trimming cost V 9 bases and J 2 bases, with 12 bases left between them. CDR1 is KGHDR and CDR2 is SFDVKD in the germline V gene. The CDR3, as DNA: TGTGCCACCGGAGGGACAGCTAACACCGGGGAGCTGTTTTTT. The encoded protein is CATGGTANTGELFF.

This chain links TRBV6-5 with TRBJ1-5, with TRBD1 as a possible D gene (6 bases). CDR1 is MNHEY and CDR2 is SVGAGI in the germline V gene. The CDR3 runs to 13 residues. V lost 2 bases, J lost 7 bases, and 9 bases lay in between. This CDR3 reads CASSYGQTQPQHF. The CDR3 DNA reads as TGTGCCAGCAGTTACGGACAGACACAGCCCCAGCATTTT.

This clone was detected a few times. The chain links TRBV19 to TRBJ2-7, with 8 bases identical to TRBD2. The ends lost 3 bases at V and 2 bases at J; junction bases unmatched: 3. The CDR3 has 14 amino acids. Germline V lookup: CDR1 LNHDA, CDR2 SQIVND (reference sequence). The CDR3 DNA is TGTGCCAGTAGTATGCCTAGCGGGCCCTACGAGCAGTACTTC. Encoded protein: CASSMPSGPYEQYF.

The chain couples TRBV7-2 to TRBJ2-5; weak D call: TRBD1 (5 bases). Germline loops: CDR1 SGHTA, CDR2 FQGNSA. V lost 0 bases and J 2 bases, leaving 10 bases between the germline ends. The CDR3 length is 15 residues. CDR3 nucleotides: TGTGCCAGCAGCTTAGCTAGGGGCAGTCAAGAGACCCAGTACTTC. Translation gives CASSLARGSQETQYF.

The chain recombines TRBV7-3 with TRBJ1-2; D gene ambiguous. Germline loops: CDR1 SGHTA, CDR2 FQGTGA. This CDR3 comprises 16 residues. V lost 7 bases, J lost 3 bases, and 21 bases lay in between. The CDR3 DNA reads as TGTGCCAGCACCTCACCGGAGGAGGGTAGGGACTATGGCTACACCTTC. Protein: CASTSPEEGRDYGYTF.

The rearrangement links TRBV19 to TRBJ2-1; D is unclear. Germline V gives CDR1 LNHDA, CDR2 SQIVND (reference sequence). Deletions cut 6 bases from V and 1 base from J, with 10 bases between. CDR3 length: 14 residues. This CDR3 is CASRTSRSYNEQFF. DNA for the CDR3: TGTGCCAGTAGAACCTCTAGGTCCTACAATGAGCAGTTCTTC.

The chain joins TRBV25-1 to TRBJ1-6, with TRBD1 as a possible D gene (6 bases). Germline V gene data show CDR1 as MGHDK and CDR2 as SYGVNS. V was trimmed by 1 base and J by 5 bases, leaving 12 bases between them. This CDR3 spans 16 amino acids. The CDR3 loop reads CASSELGHGDNSPLHF. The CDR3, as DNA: TGTGCCAGCAGTGAATTGGGACATGGAGATAATTCACCCCTCCACTTT.

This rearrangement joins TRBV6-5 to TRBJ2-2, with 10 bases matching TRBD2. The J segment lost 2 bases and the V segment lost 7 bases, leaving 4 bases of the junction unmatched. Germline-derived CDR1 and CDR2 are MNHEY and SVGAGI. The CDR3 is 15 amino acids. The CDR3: CASTLAGDNTGELFF. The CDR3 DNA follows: TGTGCCAGCACGCTAGCGGGGGATAACACCGGGGAGCTGTTTTTT.

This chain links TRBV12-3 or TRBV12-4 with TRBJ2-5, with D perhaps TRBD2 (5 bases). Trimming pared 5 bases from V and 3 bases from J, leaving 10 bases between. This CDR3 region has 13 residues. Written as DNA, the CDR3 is TGTGCCAGCAGTCGACTACCCGAAGAGACCCAGTACTTC. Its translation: CASSRLPEETQYF.

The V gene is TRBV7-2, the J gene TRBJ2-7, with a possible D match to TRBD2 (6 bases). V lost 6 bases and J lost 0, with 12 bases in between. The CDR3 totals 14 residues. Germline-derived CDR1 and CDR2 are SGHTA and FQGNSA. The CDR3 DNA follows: TGTGCCAGCAGACGGGACTTCCGCTCCTACGAGCAGTACTTC. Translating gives CASRRDFRSYEQYF.

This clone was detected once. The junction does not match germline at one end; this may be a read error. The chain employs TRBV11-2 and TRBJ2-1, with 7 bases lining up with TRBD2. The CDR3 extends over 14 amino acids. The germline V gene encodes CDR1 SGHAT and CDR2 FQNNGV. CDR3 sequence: CASSLEGPLREPFF. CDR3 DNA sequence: TGTGCCAGCAGCTTAGAGGGCCCCTTGCGGGAGCCGTTCTTC.

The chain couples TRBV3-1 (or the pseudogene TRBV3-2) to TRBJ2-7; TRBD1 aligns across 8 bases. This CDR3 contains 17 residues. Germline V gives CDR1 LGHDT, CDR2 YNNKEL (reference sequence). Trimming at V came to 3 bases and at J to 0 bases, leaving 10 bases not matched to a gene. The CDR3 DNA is TGTGCCAGCAGCCACCCCTTGACAGGGGCCGTCTCCTACGAGCAGTACTTC. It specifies CASSHPLTGAVSYEQYF.

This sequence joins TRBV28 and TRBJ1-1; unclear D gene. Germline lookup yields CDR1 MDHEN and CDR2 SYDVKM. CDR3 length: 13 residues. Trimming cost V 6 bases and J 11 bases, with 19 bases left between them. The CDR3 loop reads CASSLSGSQAAFF. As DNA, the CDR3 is TGTGCCAGCAGCCTTAGTGGGTCCCAGGCCGCTTTCTTT.

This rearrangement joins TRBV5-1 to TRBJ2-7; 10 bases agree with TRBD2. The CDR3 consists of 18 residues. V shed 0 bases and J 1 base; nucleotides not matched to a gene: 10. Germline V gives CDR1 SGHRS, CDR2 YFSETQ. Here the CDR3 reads CASSLGLAGDGASYEQYF. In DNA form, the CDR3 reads TGCGCCAGCAGCTTGGGGCTAGCGGGAGATGGGGCGTCCTACGAGCAGTACTTC.

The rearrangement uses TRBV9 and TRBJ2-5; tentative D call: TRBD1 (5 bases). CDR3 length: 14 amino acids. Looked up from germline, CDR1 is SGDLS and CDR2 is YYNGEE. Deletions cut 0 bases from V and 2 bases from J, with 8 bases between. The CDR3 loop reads CASSVGQRQETQYF. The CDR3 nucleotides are TGTGCCAGCAGCGTAGGACAGCGACAAGAGACCCAGTACTTC.

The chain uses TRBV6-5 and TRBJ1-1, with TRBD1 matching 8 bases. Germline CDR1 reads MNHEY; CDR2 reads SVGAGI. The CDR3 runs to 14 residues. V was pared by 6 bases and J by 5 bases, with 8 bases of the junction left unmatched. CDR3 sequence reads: CASRTTGGRTEAFF. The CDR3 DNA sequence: TGTGCCAGCAGGACTACAGGGGGACGAACTGAAGCTTTCTTT.

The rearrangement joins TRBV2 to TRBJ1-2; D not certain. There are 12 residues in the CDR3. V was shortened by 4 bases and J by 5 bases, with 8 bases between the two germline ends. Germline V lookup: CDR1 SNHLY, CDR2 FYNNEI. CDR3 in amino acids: CASSASPYGYTF. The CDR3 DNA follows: TGTGCCAGCAGTGCCTCCCCGTATGGCTACACCTTC.

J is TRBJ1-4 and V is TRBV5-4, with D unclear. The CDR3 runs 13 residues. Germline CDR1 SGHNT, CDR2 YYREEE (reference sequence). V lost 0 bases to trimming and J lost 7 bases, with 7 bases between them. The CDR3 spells CASSLARGEKLFF. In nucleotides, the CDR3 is TGTGCCAGCAGCTTGGCCCGAGGTGAAAAACTGTTTTTT.